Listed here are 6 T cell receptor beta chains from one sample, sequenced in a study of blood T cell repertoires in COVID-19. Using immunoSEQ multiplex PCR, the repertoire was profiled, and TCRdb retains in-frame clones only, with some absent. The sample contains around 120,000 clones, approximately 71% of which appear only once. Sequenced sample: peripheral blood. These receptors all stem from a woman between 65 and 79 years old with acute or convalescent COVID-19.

The CDR3 DNA reads TGCAGCGGGGACAGGGAGTACAATGAGCAGTTCTTC. Residues: CSGDREYNEQFF. V and J are TRBV29-1 and TRBJ2-1; TRBD1 aligns across 9 bases. Germline CDR1 and CDR2: SQVTM and ANQGSEA. This CDR3 has 12 residues. The V segment lost 7 bases and the J segment 4 bases; nucleotides outside the gene matches: 2.

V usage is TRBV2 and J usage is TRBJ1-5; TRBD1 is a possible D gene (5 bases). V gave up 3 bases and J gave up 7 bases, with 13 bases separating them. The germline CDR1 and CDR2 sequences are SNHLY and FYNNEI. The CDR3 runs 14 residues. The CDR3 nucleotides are TGTGCCAGCAGTGACAGGGCGTCGAACCAGCCCCAGCATTTT. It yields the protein CASSDRASNQPQHF. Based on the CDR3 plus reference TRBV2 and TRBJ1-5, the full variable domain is EPEVTQTPSHQVTQMGQEVILRCVPISNHLYFYWYRQILGQKVEFLVSFYNNEISEKSEIFDDQFSVERPDGSNFTLKIRSTKLEDSAMYFCASSDRASNQPQHFGDGTRLSIL.

The CDR3, as DNA: TGTGCCAGCAGTCGCCCTAGCGGCATTCGGCATGAGCAGTTCTTC. As protein: CASSRPSGIRHEQFF. The V gene is TRBV6-5, the J gene TRBJ2-1; TRBD2 aligns across 7 bases. Germline-derived CDR1 and CDR2 are MNHEY and SVGAGI. The CDR3 runs 15 residues. V shed 5 bases and J 8 bases; nucleotides not matched to a gene: 12.

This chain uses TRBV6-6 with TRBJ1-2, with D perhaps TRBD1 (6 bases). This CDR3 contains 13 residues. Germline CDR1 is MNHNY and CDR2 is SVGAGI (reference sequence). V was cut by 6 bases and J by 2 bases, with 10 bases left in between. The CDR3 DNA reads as TGTGCCAGCAGCAAGGACAGCAACTATGGCTACACCTTC. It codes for CASSKDSNYGYTF.

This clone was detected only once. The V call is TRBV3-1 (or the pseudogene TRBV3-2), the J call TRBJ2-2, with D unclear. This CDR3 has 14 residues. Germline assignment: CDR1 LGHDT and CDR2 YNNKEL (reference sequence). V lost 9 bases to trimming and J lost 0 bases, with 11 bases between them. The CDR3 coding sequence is TGTGCCAGTTCCAGGAACACGAACACCGGGGAGCTGTTTTTT. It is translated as CASSRNTNTGELFF.

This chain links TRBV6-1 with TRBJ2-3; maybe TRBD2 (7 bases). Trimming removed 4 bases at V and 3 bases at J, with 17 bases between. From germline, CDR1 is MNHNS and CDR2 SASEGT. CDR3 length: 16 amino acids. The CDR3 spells CASSVSRGARTDTQYF. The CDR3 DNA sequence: TGTGCCAGCAGTGTCTCCCGGGGGGCCCGGACAGATACGCAGTATTTT.